The 18 T cell receptor beta chains below were found in one sample sequenced in a study of neurological immune-mediated disorders. A single record per CDR3 protein comes from TCRdb applying MiXCR to the 5' RACE reads. Of about 46,000 distinct CDR3 sequences listed, approximately 4.5% are singletons. The sequencing sample was made of PBMCs. These receptors were taken from a woman aged 55-70 years with multiple sclerosis.

There are many counts of this clonotype. The J gene is TRBJ2-2, the V gene TRBV2; possible D gene TRBD1, 6 bases. This CDR3 has 15 amino acids. The V gene's germline CDR1 is SNHLY and CDR2 FYNNEI. V was shortened by 2 bases and J by 4 bases, with 11 bases between the two germline ends. The CDR3 protein is CASSERDTSTGELFF. The CDR3 nucleotides read TGTGCCAGCAGTGAACGGGACACTTCCACCGGGGAGCTGTTTTTT.

This clonotype was detected ten times or more. This chain joins TRBV7-2 and TRBJ2-5, with D unresolved. Trimming stripped 1 base from V and 4 bases from J, with 7 bases between. The CDR3 length is 13 residues. Germline CDR1 reads SGHTA; CDR2 reads FQGNSA. DNA for the CDR3: TGTGCCAGCAGCTTAGGGAGAGCAGAGACCCAGTACTTC. Its protein is CASSLGRAETQYF.

This clonotype was recorded at least ten times. The rearrangement links TRBV10-3 to TRBJ2-2; D not resolved. CDR1 is ENHRY and CDR2 is SYGVKD in the germline V gene. Trimming stripped 6 bases from V and 13 bases from J, with 6 bases between. The CDR3 totals 9 residues. The CDR3 DNA sequence: TGTGCCATCAGGGGTCGGCTGTTTTTT. As protein: CAIRGRLFF.

In its sample, this clonotype was seen a few times. The genes are TRBV5-6 and TRBJ2-1, with 8 bases lining up with TRBD1. There are 14 residues in the CDR3. In germline, CDR1 is SGHDT, CDR2 YYEEEE. The junction had 7 bases not matched to a gene; V was cut back by 2 bases and J by 9 bases. The CDR3 nucleotides are TGTGCCAGCAGCTTCGGACAGGGCGTGGGTGAGCAGTTCTTC. This sequence encodes CASSFGQGVGEQFF.

This clonotype was counted ten times or more. V gene TRBV10-3 combines with J gene TRBJ2-3; D uncertain. The V gene lost 4 bases and the J gene lost 0 bases, with 5 bases spanning the gap. This CDR3 region has 13 residues. Germline CDR1 ENHRY, CDR2 SYGVKD. CDR3 region: CAISASSTDTQYF. The CDR3 DNA reads as TGTGCCATCAGTGCTTCGAGCACAGATACGCAGTATTTT.

This clonotype has only a few counts. The rearrangement joins TRBV7-9 to TRBJ2-3, with TRBD2 as a possible D gene (6 bases). This CDR3 has 15 residues. Trimming pared 3 bases from V and 1 base from J, leaving 11 bases between. Germline V lookup: CDR1 SEHNR, CDR2 FQNEAQ (reference sequence). DNA of the CDR3: TGTGCCAGCAGCTTCCGCGGGATAGGCACAGATACGCAGTATTTT. Translation: CASSFRGIGTDTQYF.

The table lists this clonotype with a few counts. The chain carries TRBV27 and TRBJ2-5; D is ambiguous. Germline CDR1 and CDR2: MNHEY and SMNVEV (reference sequence). The CDR3 spans 15 residues. The ends were cut back, 2 bases at V and 3 bases at J, with 13 bases in the middle. CDR3 DNA: TGTGCCAGCAGTTTAGGGCGGCCTAGGGAAGAGACCCAGTACTTC. Translated: CASSLGRPREETQYF.

This clonotype was recorded at least ten times. This rearrangement joins TRBV20-1 to TRBJ2-5; tentatively, D is TRBD2 (6 bases). The ends were cut back, 3 bases at V and 1 base at J, with 15 bases in the middle. CDR3 size: 15 residues. Germline lookup yields CDR1 DFQATT and CDR2 SNEGSKA (reference sequence). In DNA, the CDR3 is TGCAGTGCTAGGGGTGGGCGGGGAACCCAAGAGACCCAGTACTTC. Residues: CSARGGRGTQETQYF.

This clonotype was observed many times. The DNA of the CDR3 is TGTGCCATCAGCGCTGGGGGGGACAATTCACCCCTCCACTTT. It is translated as CAISAGGDNSPLHF. V and J are TRBV10-3 and TRBJ1-6; D is perhaps TRBD1 (5 bases). From germline, CDR1 is ENHRY and CDR2 SYGVKD. V lost 6 bases and J lost 7, with 13 bases in between. CDR3 length: 14 residues.

Many counts were recorded for this clonotype. The V gene is TRBV20-1, the J gene TRBJ2-7, with D uncertain. Looked up from germline, CDR1 is DFQATT and CDR2 is SNEGSKA (reference sequence). Trimming cost V 2 bases and J 5 bases, with 10 bases left between them. This CDR3 comprises 12 residues. Here the CDR3 reads CSARYWVHEQYV. DNA for the CDR3: TGCAGTGCTAGATACTGGGTCCACGAGCAGTACGTC.

This clonotype was picked up many times. The chain uses TRBV20-1 and TRBJ2-7, with 8 bases aligning to TRBD1. CDR1 is DFQATT, CDR2 SNEGSKA, per germline (reference sequence). The junction had 5 bases not matched to a gene; V was cut back by 1 base and J by 6 bases. The CDR3 runs to 13 residues. This chain's CDR3 is CSARGRTGGEQYF. As DNA, the CDR3 is TGCAGTGCTAGAGGACGAACAGGGGGCGAGCAGTACTTC.

This clonotype was observed many times. V gene TRBV6-6 combines with J gene TRBJ2-7, with TRBD1 matching 12 bases. CDR1 is MNHNY and CDR2 is SVGAGI in the germline V gene (reference sequence). Germline trimming cut 0 bases from V and 6 bases from J; bases unmatched to any gene: 3. The CDR3 covers 15 residues. The CDR3 loop reads CASSYSGTGGFEQYF. The DNA for the CDR3 is TGTGCCAGCAGTTACTCGGGGACAGGGGGCTTCGAGCAGTACTTC.

The chain uses TRBV18 and TRBJ1-4, with D unresolved. Trimming shortened V by 6 bases and J by 5 bases, and 16 bases separated the two germline ends. Looked up from germline, CDR1 is KGHSH and CDR2 is LQKENI. The CDR3 length is 15 residues. CDR3 sequence (DNA): TGTGCCAGCTCGCCCGACCGGGAAAAGAATGAAAAACTGTTTTTT. Residues: CASSPDREKNEKLFF.

The genes are TRBV28 and TRBJ2-1; 10 bases map to TRBD2. V was clipped by 3 bases and J by 4 bases; unmatched bases: 9. Per the germline V gene, CDR1 is MDHEN and CDR2 is SYDVKM. CDR3 length equals 17 residues. DNA for the CDR3: TGTGCCAGCAGTTTCGATAGCGGGGGGCCCTCTTACAATGAGCAGTTCTTC. Its protein is CASSFDSGGPSYNEQFF.

This clonotype was detected many times. This chain links TRBV21-1 with TRBJ2-6. TRBV21-1 is a recognized pseudogene. CDR3 length: 17 amino acids. The CDR3 sequence is CASSKGGRLSGANVLTF. The CDR3 nucleotides are TGTGCCAGCAGCAAAGGTGGCAGACTCTCTGGGGCCAACGTCCTGACTTTC.

The J gene is TRBJ2-5, the V gene TRBV25-1, with unresolved D. V was clipped by 8 bases and J by 1 base, with 11 bases between them. Per germline, CDR1 MGHDK and CDR2 SYGVNS. The CDR3 consists of 13 residues. DNA for the CDR3: TGTGCCAGCGGTCGTGGAACCCAAGAGACCCAGTACTTC. It specifies CASGRGTQETQYF.

The chain is built from TRBV5-1 and TRBJ2-1, with D possibly being TRBD2 (5 bases). The V gene's germline CDR1 is SGHRS and CDR2 YFSETQ. The CDR3 totals 16 residues. The ends were cut back, 0 bases at V and 4 bases at J, with 14 bases in the middle. The CDR3, as DNA: TGCGCCAGCAGCTTGGGACTAACGTTCGATTACAATGAGCAGTTCTTC. Its translation is CASSLGLTFDYNEQFF.

This clonotype was seen more than once but under ten times. The chain couples TRBV7-9 to TRBJ2-1; TRBD2 agrees at 13 bases. CDR1 SEHNR and CDR2 FQNEAQ come from the germline V gene (reference sequence). Trimming at V came to 0 bases and at J to 2 bases, leaving 10 bases not matched to a gene. This CDR3 region has 20 residues. The CDR3 spells CASSLALGLAGRGTYNEQFF. The CDR3, as DNA: TGTGCCAGCAGCTTAGCTTTGGGACTAGCGGGAAGGGGCACCTACAATGAGCAGTTCTTC.